Given below is one TCR beta chain in context. Its antigen remains unidentified. No base quality values were provided; no much bigger clone lies one nucleotide off. For CDR1 and CDR2, the germline V gene (reference sequence) lists SGHNT and YYREEE. The CDR3 spans 14 residues, from the cysteine through the phenylalanine. The entry retains the CDR3 DNA only, 42 bases that are in frame from base 1. The V end loses 0 bases and the J end loses 3 bases, and a stretch of 10 bases separates them. This sample was taken from a study of a mutant IDH1 vaccine in newly diagnosed glioma (dated by TCRdb to the early 2020s). Regarding the complete study: Vaccination was initiated 4-6 weeks after radiotherapy alone, or concurrently with temozolomide cycles in the chemotherapy-containing groups. Of the roughly 30 treated patients, approximately 62% were male and around 38% were female, and a mean age of roughly 40 years was recorded. Before enrollment, most patients had been given radiochemotherapy with temozolomide as standard therapy, while the rest had received either radiotherapy alone or temozolomide alone. Visit V12 was the week-35 safety follow-up and visit V13 was the week-47 end of study. Peripheral blood samples were drawn at six visits, namely V03 (baseline), V05, V07, V10, V12 and V13. For exploratory analyses, about 25 treated patients had longitudinal TCRB deep sequencing done wherever samples were available. Paper-wide results and their limitations: PBMC samples for TCRB deep sequencing were selected based on availability. Across multiple MHC alleles, vaccine-induced immune responses were seen in 90% to 95% of patients. According to the authors, sample limitations meant that analyses of patient blood samples could not be reproduced. Changes in the top peripheral T cell clonotypes picked up by TCRB sequencing did not appear to be linked to pseudoprogression.

Per the publication, the time point label means: week 35, safety follow-up. A 20-mer mutant IDH1 peptide at 300 micrograms in Montanide made up each vaccine dose, which was injected subcutaneously together with topical imiquimod. Patients received eight vaccinations in weeks 1, 3, 5, 7, 11, 15, 19 and 23, corresponding to visits V03 through V10. Newly diagnosed WHO grade 3 or 4 IDH1-mutant astrocytomas showing loss of nuclear ATRX were present in the donors. The samples were drawn from NOA16, a multicentre, single-arm, open-label phase I trial in Germany that tested a mutant IDH1 peptide vaccine in humans for the first time. Genomic DNA for TCRB sequencing was extracted from EDTA blood using the DNeasy Blood and Tissue Kit. The protocol used for the library was the immunoSEQ multiplex PCR assay. Rearranged TCR beta chain sequences were amplified using the hsTCRB Kit according to the manufacturer's protocol. Sequencing of TCRB libraries was carried out on an Illumina MiSeq. The authors processed their data as follows. The kit vendor's proprietary platform handled demultiplexing, trimming and gene mapping. As stored in TCRdb, this immuneACCESS dataset retains in-frame rearrangements with V and J assigned. A fraction of the clones does not appear; measured against another copy, unresolved V genes explain less than half of the discrepancy, and the remainder lacks a known reason. V, J and clone size are taken as reported in that table, and D and trimming were inferred from the DNA itself. Within this sample are 70,000 or so clones, with around nine tenths of them counted one time only. The leading ten clones occupy 2% of the sample.

The rearrangement joined TRBV5-4 to TRBJ2-7, with TRBD1 tentatively as D gene (5 bases match). Sequencing used PBMCs, obtained from a glioma patient whose treatment included an IDH1 peptide vaccine. This receptor was taken from a man aged 30-40 years with glioma. The encoded CDR3 is CASSLEGMFYEQYF. The nucleotide sequence reads as follows: TGTGCCAGCAGCTTGGAGGGGATGTTCTACGAGCAGTACTTC.